The T cell receptor (beta chain) described here comes from a study of T cell responses to AZD1222 COVID-19 vaccine. Points from the study as a whole: None of the repertoires were sampled until the peak T cell response had passed. At baseline, just a handful of AZD1222 recipients tested seropositive. An increase in Spike-specific TCR breadth and depth was observed after two AZD1222 doses.

This table comes from immunoSEQ multiplex PCR, and its TCRdb copy is limited to in-frame clones, with some not included. The data hold about 150,000 clones, with more than 75% observed a single time. A remark on this clone: Its antigen is unidentified.

Germline CDR1 and CDR2: KGHSH and LQKENI. This CDR3 spans 15 amino acids. Between the trimmed V and J ends, which lost 0 bases and 7 bases, there was a span of 15 bases. The specimen comprised peripheral blood, sampled 28 days after the second AZD1222 dose. The TCR comes from an adult who received the AZD1222 COVID-19 vaccine. This rearrangement joins TRBV18 to TRBJ1-2, with D possibly being TRBD1 (5 bases). This chain's CDR3 is CASSPPSDLGGGYTF. CDR3 nucleotides: TGTGCCAGCTCACCACCGTCGGACCTGGGGGGTGGCTACACCTTC. Filled out from reference TRBV18 and TRBJ1-2, the complete variable domain reads NAGVMQNPRHLVRRRGQEARLRCSPMKGHSHVYWYRQLPEEGLKFMVYLQKENIIDESGMPKERFSAEFPKEGPSILRIQQVVRGDSAAYFCASSPPSDLGGGYTFGSGTRLTVV.